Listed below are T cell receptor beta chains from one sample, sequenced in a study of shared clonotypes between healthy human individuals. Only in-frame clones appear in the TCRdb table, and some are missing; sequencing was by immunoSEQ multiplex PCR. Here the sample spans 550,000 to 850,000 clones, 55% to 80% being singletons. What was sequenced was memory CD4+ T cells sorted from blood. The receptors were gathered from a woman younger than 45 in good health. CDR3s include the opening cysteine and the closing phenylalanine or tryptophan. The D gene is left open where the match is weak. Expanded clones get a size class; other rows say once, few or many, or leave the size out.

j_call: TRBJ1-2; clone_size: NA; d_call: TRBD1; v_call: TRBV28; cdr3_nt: TGTGCCAGCAGCTCCCCCGGGACAGTCTTCTATGGCTACACCTTC; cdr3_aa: CASSSPGTVFYGYTF
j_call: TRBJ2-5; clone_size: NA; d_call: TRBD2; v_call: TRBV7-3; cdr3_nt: TGTGCCAGCAGCGGGGGACTAGCGGGAGCGGCCCAGTACTTC; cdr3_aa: CASSGGLAGAAQYF
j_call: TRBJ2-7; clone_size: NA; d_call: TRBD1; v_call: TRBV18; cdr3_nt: TGTGCCAGCTCTCGAAGACAGGGTACCGACGAGCAGTACTTC; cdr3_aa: CASSRRQGTDEQYF
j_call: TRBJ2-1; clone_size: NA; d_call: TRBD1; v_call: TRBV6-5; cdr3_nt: TGTGCCAGCAGTTACTTCGGGACAGGCAGCAATGAGCAGTTCTTC; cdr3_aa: CASSYFGTGSNEQFF
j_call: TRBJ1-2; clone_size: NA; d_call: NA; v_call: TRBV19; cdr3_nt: TGTGCCAGTAGTAGGACCGAGAGCCGCCATGGCTACACCTTC; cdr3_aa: CASSRTESRHGYTF
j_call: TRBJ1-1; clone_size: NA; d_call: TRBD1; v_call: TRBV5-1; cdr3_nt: TGCGCCAGCAGAGCCGGGACAGGGGATGGTTGGACTGAAGCTTTCTTT; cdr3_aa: CASRAGTGDGWTEAFF
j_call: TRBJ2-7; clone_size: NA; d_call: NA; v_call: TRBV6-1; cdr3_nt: TGTGCCAGCAGTGCGACAGTACCCTCCTACGAGCAGTACTTC; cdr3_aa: CASSATVPSYEQYF
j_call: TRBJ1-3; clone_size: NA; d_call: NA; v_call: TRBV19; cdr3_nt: TGTGCCAGTAGTATGAACCCCAACATGGCCAACACCATATATTTT; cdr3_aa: CASSMNPNMANTIYF
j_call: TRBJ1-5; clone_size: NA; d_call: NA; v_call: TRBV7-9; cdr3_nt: TGTGCCAGCAGCTTCGGGGGAGATGGTCAGCCCCAGCATTTT; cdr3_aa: CASSFGGDGQPQHF
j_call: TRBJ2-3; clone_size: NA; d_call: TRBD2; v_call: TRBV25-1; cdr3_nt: TGTGCCAGCAGTGAATATGGGCGGGAGACAGATACGCAGTATTTT; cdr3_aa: CASSEYGRETDTQYF
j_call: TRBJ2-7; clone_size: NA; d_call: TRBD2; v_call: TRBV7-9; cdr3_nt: TGTGCCAGCAGCCCGGCGCCGGGGGGTCCGATGGTCTACGAGCAGTACTTC; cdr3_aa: CASSPAPGGPMVYEQYF
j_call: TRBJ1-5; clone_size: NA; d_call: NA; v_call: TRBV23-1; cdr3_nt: TGCGCCAGCAGTCGCACGGGACGGCGCAATCAGCCCCAGCATTTT; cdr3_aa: CASSRTGRRNQPQHF
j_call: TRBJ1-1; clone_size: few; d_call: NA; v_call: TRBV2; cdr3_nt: TGTGCCAGCAGTGGAAGCGGGGTGCCTGAAGCTTTCTTT; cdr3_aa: CASSGSGVPEAFF
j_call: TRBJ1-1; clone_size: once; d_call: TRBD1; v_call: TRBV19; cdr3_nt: TGTGCCAGTAGTATACAGGGGGCTAGCACTGAAGCTTTCTTT; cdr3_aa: CASSIQGASTEAFF
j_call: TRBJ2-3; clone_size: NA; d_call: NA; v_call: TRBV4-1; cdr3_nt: TGCGCCAGCAGCCAAGAGACGGGTCGCGGGGATACGCAGTATTTT; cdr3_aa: CASSQETGRGDTQYF
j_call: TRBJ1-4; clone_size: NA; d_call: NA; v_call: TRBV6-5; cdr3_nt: TGTGCCAGCAGTTACCGTAATGAAAAACTGTTTTTT; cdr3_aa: CASSYRNEKLFF
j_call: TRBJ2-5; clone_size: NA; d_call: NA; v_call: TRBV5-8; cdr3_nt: TGTGCCAGCAGCTTCCAGTCAGAGACCCAGTACTTC; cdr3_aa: CASSFQSETQYF
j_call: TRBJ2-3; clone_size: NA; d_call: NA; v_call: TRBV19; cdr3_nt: TGTGCCAGTAGACCGACGGGGAGCACAGATACGCAGTATTTT; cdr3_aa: CASRPTGSTDTQYF
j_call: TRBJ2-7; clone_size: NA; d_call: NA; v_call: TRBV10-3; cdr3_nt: TGTGCCATCAGTGGGTACAAGTCCTACGAGCAGTACTTC; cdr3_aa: CAISGYKSYEQYF
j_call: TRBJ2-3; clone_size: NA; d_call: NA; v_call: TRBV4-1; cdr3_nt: TGCGCCAGCAGCCAGGTCCCTCAGGTAGATACGCAGTATTTT; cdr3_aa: CASSQVPQVDTQYF
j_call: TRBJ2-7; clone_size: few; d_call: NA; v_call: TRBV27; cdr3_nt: TGTGCCAGCAGCGATGCCAAGGGCTCCTACGAGCAGTACTTC; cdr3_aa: CASSDAKGSYEQYF
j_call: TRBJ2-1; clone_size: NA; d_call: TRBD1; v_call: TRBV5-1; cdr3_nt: TGCGCCAGCAGCTTGGACAGGGGTGCCTACAATGAGCAGTTCTTC; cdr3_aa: CASSLDRGAYNEQFF
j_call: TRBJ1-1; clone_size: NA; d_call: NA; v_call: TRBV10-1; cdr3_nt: TGCGCCAGCAGTGAAGGCGGGACTCGGGGACGAGCTTTCTTT; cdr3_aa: CASSEGGTRGRAFF
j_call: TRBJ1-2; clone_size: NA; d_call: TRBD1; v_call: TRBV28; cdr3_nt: TGTGCCAGCAGTATGACAGGGGGAGGTGGCTACACCTTC; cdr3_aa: CASSMTGGGGYTF
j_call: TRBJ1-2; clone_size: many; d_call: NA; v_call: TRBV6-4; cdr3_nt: TGTGCCAGCAGCCCCATGAGGAGTGGCCTCTATGGCTACACCTTC; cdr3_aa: CASSPMRSGLYGYTF
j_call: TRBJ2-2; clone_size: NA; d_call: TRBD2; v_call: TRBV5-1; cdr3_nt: TGCGCCAGCAGCTTCCTAGCGGGAGGGCCCACCGGGGAGCTGTTTTTT; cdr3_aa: CASSFLAGGPTGELFF
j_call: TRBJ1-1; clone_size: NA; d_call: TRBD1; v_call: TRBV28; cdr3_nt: TGTGCCAGCACCTCCGACAGGGCCACTGAAGCTTTCTTT; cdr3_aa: CASTSDRATEAFF
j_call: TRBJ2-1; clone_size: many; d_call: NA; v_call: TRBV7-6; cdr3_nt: TGTGCCAGCAGCTTTGGTTCTAGGGGCAATGAGCAGTTCTTC; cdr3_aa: CASSFGSRGNEQFF
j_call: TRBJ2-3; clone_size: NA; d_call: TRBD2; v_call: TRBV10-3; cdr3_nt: TGTGCCATCAGTGAGGGGACTAGCGGGATACTCAACACAGATACGCAGTATTTT; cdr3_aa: CAISEGTSGILNTDTQYF
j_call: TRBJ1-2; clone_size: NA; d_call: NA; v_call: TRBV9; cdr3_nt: TGTGCCAGCAGCGTAGTCGAAGGGTATGGCTACACCTTC; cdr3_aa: CASSVVEGYGYTF
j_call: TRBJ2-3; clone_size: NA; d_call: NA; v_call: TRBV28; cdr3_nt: TGTGCCAGCAGTTTATTCAGCGGCGCCACAGATACGCAGTATTTT; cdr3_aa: CASSLFSGATDTQYF
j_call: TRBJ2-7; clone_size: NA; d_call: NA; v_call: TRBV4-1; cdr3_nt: TGCGCCAGCAGTCGGGACCCGATCTACGAGCAGTACTTC; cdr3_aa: CASSRDPIYEQYF
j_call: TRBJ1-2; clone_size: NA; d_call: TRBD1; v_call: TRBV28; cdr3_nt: TGTGCCAGCAGTTTGATTCGGGACAGTTTCACCTACACCTTC; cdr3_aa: CASSLIRDSFTYTF
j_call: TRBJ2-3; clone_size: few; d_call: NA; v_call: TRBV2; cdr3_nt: TGTGCCAGCAACCGGGAGAGGACGGATACGCAGTATTTT; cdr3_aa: CASNRERTDTQYF
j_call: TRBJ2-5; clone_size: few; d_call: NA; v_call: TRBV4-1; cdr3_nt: TGCGCCAGCAGCCCTAACCGGGAAGTCCAAGAGACCCAGTACTTC; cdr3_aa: CASSPNREVQETQYF
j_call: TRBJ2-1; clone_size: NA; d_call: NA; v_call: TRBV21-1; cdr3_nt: TGTGCCAGCAGCCCCGGTGCTTCGACTTACAATGAGCAGTTCTTC; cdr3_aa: CASSPGASTYNEQFF
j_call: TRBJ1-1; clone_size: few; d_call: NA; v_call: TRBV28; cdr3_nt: TGTGCCAGCAAAAGTAGGGGTTACACTGAAGCTTTCTTT; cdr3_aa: CASKSRGYTEAFF
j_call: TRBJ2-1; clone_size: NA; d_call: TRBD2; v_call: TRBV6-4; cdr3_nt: TGTGCCAGCAGTGACCCTCCTAGCGGGAGGGATGAGCAGTTCTTC; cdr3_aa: CASSDPPSGRDEQFF
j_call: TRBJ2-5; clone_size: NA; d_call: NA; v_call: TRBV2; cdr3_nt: TGTGCCAGCAGCGCGGGGCCCGGGACGATAGGGACCCAGTACTTC; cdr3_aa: CASSAGPGTIGTQYF
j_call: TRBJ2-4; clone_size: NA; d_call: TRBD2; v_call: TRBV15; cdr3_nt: TGTGCCACCAGCAGGAAAAAAACTAGCGGACTAGCCAAAAACATTCAGTACTTC; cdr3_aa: CATSRKKTSGLAKNIQYF